Listed below are T cell receptor beta chains from one sample, sequenced in a study of a mutant IDH1 vaccine in newly diagnosed glioma. The table came from immunoSEQ multiplex PCR; TCRdb's copy has only in-frame clones and leaves some out. The sample yields 30,000 to 45,000 clones, 65% to 85% seen once. Their cognate antigens are unknown. Sequenced material: PBMCs, taken from a glioma patient whose treatment included an IDH1 peptide vaccine. The receptors originated from a man aged 40-49 years with glioma. Each CDR3 is given with its conserved first and last residue. A D gene is named only where the DNA matches it firmly.

. TRBJ2-7 TRBV6-1 CASTPLGSHEQYF
. TRBJ2-5 TRBV7-6 CASSDPFGAGETQYF
. TRBJ2-3 TRBV7-9 CASSRPSTDTQYF
. TRBJ1-1 TRBV5-1 CASSFVGDMSAEAFF
TRBD1 TRBJ1-2 TRBV28 CASSWDRGGGYTF
TRBD2 TRBJ2-2 TRBV5-1 CASSSLAGVDGELFF
. TRBJ1-1 TRBV30 CAWTPGQPEGTEAFF
. TRBJ2-2 TRBV7-2 CASRPMGTGELFF
. TRBJ2-7 TRBV19 CASSIEGGNYEQYF
TRBD1 TRBJ1-2 TRBV28 CASSRDRGAYGYTF
. TRBJ1-3 TRBV12-5 CASGLGAASSGNTIYF
TRBD2 TRBJ2-1 TRBV6-5 CASSYQGLAEYNEQFF
. TRBJ2-1 TRBV10-1 CASSGLVSEQFF
. TRBJ1-5 TRBV21-1 CASSIPTGVVRQPQHF
. TRBJ2-7 TRBV5-1 CASSFDFGSSYEQYF
. TRBJ2-1 TRBV6-5 CASSYEAGNNEQFF
. TRBJ1-1 TRBV11-2 CASSQGQGAFF
. TRBJ1-1 TRBV19 CASSTPRSRGTEAFF
TRBD1 TRBJ1-4 TRBV9 CASSGQGGQVNEKLFF
. TRBJ1-2 TRBV13 CASSLRGPGADGYTF
. TRBJ2-7 TRBV28 CATADPPAGLTDF
TRBD2 TRBJ2-2 TRBV5-4 CASSLRLAGVPTGELFF
TRBD1 TRBJ1-5 TRBV6-1 CASNDRGLYSNQPQHF
TRBD2 TRBJ2-1 TRBV29-1 CSVPGTSGRFEQFF
TRBD2 TRBJ2-7 TRBV5-5 CASSFLAGIENHEQYF
TRBD1 TRBJ1-5 TRBV11-2 CASSPSGGSNQPQHF
TRBD1 TRBJ2-2 TRBV9 CASRKGGENTGELFF
. TRBJ1-1 TRBV11-2 CASEKPGRGNAEAFF
. TRBJ1-5 TRBV27 CASSLRQGNQPQHF
. TRBJ2-2 TRBV6-5 CASMWRPGVGELFF
. TRBJ2-3 TRBV7-2 CASSQWSGSTDTQYF
. TRBJ2-2 TRBV5-8 CASRRQAPGELFF
TRBD1 TRBJ1-5 TRBV30 CAWRTGVNQPQHF
TRBD1 TRBJ2-3 TRBV6-1 CASLVDRGNTDTQYF
. TRBJ1-4 TRBV28 CASSFSPGAGFEKLFF
. TRBJ1-1 TRBV5-6 CASSSDSTPGREAFF
TRBD1 . TRBV5-5 CASSLGQGSYEQYF
TRBD1 TRBJ1-1 TRBV10-3 CAIRPDRGMNTEAFF
TRBD1 TRBJ1-5 TRBV6-1 CASRDRDYGLEPQHF